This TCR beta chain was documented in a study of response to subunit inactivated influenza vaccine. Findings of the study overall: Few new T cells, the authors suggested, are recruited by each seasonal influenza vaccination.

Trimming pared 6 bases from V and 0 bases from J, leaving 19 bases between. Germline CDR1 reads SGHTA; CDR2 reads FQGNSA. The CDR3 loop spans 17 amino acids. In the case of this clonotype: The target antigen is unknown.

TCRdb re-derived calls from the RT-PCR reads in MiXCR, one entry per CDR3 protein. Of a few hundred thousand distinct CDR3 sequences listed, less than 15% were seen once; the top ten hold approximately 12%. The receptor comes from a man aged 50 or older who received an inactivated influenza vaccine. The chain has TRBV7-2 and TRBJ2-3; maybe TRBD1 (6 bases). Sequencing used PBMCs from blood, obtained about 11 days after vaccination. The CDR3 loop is CASRSGTHIPSTDTQYF. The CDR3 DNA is TGTGCCAGCAGGTCCGGGACACACATCCCAAGCACAGATACGCAGTATTTT.